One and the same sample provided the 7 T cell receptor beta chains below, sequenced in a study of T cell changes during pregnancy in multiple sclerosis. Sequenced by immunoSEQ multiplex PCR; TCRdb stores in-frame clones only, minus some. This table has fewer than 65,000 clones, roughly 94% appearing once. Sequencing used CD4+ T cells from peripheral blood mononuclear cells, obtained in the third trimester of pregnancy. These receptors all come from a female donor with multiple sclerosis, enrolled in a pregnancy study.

As DNA, the CDR3 is TGTGCCTGGGGACCGGGACAGGGCACTGAAGCTTTCTTT. It is translated as CAWGPGQGTEAFF. This chain links TRBV30 with TRBJ1-1, with 9 bases fitting TRBD1. Germline CDR1 reads GTSNPN; CDR2 reads SVGIG (reference sequence). There are 13 residues in the CDR3. Trimming took 5 bases from V and 4 from J; bases not matched to a gene: 5.

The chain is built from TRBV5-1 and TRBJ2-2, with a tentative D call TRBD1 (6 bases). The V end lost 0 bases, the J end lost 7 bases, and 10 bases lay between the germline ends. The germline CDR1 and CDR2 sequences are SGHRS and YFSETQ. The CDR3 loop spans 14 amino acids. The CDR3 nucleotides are TGCGCCAGCAGCTTGGACAGGGTGGGCGGGGAGCTGTTTTTT. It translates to CASSLDRVGGELFF.

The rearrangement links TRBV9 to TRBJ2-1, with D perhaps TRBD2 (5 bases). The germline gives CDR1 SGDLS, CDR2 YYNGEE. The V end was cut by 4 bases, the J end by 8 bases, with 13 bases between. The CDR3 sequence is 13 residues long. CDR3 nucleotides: TGTGCCAGCAGCCGGGGAAGGTTAGATGAGCAGTTCTTC. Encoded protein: CASSRGRLDEQFF.

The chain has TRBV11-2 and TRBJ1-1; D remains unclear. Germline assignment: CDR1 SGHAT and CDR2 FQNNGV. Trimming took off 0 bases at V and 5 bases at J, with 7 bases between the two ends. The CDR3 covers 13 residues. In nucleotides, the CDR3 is TGTGCCAGCAGCTTAGACGGCGGGACTGAAGCTTTCTTT. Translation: CASSLDGGTEAFF.

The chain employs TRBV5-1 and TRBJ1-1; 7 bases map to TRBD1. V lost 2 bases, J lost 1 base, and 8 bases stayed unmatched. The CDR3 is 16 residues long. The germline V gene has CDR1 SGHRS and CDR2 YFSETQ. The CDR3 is CASSLGGRGRNTEAFF. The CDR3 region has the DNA TGCGCCAGCAGCTTAGGGGGCAGGGGGAGGAACACTGAAGCTTTCTTT.

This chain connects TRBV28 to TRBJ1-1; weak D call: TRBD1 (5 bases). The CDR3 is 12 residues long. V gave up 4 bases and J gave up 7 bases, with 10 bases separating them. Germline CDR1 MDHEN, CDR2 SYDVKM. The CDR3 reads CASSSRQREAFF. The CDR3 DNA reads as TGTGCCAGCAGTTCCCGACAGCGTGAAGCTTTCTTT.

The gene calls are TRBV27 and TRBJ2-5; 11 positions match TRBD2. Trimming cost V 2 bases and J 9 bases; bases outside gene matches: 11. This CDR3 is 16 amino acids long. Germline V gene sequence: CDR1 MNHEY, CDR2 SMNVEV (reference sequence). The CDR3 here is CASSLGSGGAPKAQYF. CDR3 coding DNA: TGTGCCAGCAGTTTAGGTAGCGGGGGGGCCCCAAAGGCCCAGTACTTC.